The 25 T cell receptor beta chains below all came from one sample that was sequenced in a study of Graves' ophthalmopathy and Graves' hyperthyroidism (dated by TCRdb to 2017 to 2018). Instrument used: Illumina HiSeq 2000. For repertoire sequencing, TCR beta CDR3 regions were amplified from RNA transcripts. The first round was an RT-PCR using HTBI primers with the Qiagen OneStep RT-PCR kit, and this first round was followed by a second-round multiplex PCR, then size selection and purification. TCRdb cleaned the public reads at Q25 with fastp, built clones with MiXCR and kept in-frame beta chains. One record per CDR3 amino acid sequence lists the most common genes and DNA. For this sample there are around 170,000 distinct CDR3 sequences; roughly 37% appear just once. The ten largest make up around 5.8% of the sample. The source material was peripheral blood. The origin of the receptors is a woman in her thirties or forties with Graves' ophthalmopathy. Donor details come from another sample of the same person, matched by shared clones.

This clonotype occurred many times. The V gene is TRBV14, the J gene TRBJ1-6; D is ambiguous. CDR1 and CDR2 (germline): SGHDN, FVKESK. V was clipped by 0 bases and J by 9 bases, with 12 bases between them. The CDR3 is 15 residues long. CDR3 in amino acids: CASSQDRMSGSPLHF. The CDR3 bases are TGTGCCAGCAGCCAAGATCGAATGTCAGGTTCACCCCTCCACTTT.

This chain uses TRBV12-3 or TRBV12-4 with TRBJ2-5; the match to TRBD1 covers 7 bases. The V gene end was trimmed by 3 bases and the J gene end by 6 bases; junction bases not matched to a gene: 10. This CDR3 has 15 residues. The CDR3 is CASSFGEGGKKTQYF. The CDR3 nucleotides are TGTGCCAGCAGTTTCGGGGAAGGGGGCAAGAAGACCCAGTACTTC.

This clonotype has ten or more counts. V and J are TRBV30 and TRBJ1-5; 10 bases agree with TRBD1. CDR1 and CDR2 from the germline V gene are GTSNPN and SVGIG (reference sequence). The CDR3 loop spans 14 amino acids. Germline trimming cut 2 bases from V and 5 bases from J; bases unmatched to any gene: 3. The CDR3 DNA reads TGTGCCTGGAGTAGGACAGGGGGGGATCAGCCCCAGCATTTT. Translated, it gives CAWSRTGGDQPQHF.

The chain links TRBV6-1 to TRBJ2-5; no firm D call. The CDR3 extends over 16 amino acids. Germline values: CDR1 MNHNS, CDR2 SASEGT. Trimming removed 6 bases at V and 5 bases at J, with 22 bases between. The CDR3 nucleotides read TGTGCCAGCAGCCGCCTCCCTCGGACCAAGGAGGAGACCCAGTACTTC. This translates into CASSRLPRTKEETQYF.

This clonotype was recorded at least ten times. The rearrangement joins TRBV9 to TRBJ1-1; 7 nucleotides align to TRBD1. This CDR3 has 15 residues. Germline CDR1 is SGDLS and CDR2 is YYNGEE. V was clipped by 0 bases and J by 2 bases; unmatched bases: 4. The CDR3 is CASSVGQGTNTEAFF. CDR3 DNA sequence: TGTGCCAGCAGCGTAGGACAGGGCACAAACACTGAAGCTTTCTTT.

This clonotype came up many times. The chain is built from TRBV19 and TRBJ1-1; D remains ambiguous. V lost 7 bases and J lost 0, with 9 bases in between. There are 13 residues in the CDR3. The germline V gene has CDR1 LNHDA and CDR2 SQIVND (reference sequence). The CDR3 loop reads CASTRRMNTEAFF. CDR3 DNA: TGTGCCAGTACTCGGCGGATGAACACTGAAGCTTTCTTT.

The chain joins TRBV6-1 to TRBJ1-2; D not resolved. Germline loops: CDR1 MNHNS, CDR2 SASEGT. The V end lost 7 bases, the J end lost 3 bases, and 9 bases lay between the germline ends. The CDR3 has 12 residues. The CDR3 reads CASKGQDYGYTF. For the CDR3, the DNA is TGTGCCAGCAAAGGGCAAGACTATGGCTACACCTTC.

The chain recombines TRBV6-5 with TRBJ1-1, with 7 bases aligning to TRBD1. The CDR3 consists of 14 residues. Germline CDR1 MNHEY, CDR2 SVGAGI. V gave up 4 bases and J gave up 7 bases; unmatched junction bases: 9. In DNA form, the CDR3 reads TGTGCCAGCAGTTGGCTCGGGACAGTAAGTGAAGCTTTCTTT. This translates into CASSWLGTVSEAFF.

The sample holds many counts of this clonotype. V is TRBV29-1 and J is TRBJ1-2, with D unresolved. This CDR3 spans 12 amino acids. Trimming took 4 bases from V and 8 from J, leaving 14 bases between them. CDR1 SQVTM and CDR2 ANQGSEA come from the germline V gene. The CDR3 loop is CSVAQPEVGYTF. The CDR3 DNA reads TGCAGCGTTGCACAGCCTGAGGTCGGCTACACCTTC.

This clonotype was seen more than once but under ten times. V usage is TRBV12-3 or TRBV12-4 and J usage is TRBJ1-1; TRBD1 might be the D (6 bases). This CDR3 is 15 amino acids long. The V gene lost 6 bases and the J gene lost 1 base, with 15 bases spanning the gap. The CDR3 DNA reads TGTGCCAGCAGCCCTTCGGGGACACGGAACACTGAAGCTTTCTTT. This gives the protein CASSPSGTRNTEAFF.

This clonotype was observed many times. V is TRBV19 and J is TRBJ1-1; D uncertain. Germline assignment: CDR1 LNHDA and CDR2 SQIVND (reference sequence). The CDR3 sequence is 20 residues long. The ends were cut back, 3 bases at V and 1 base at J, with 27 bases in the middle. The CDR3 protein is CASSIEPVWTTTFENTEAFF. CDR3 DNA sequence: TGTGCCAGTAGTATTGAGCCCGTTTGGACGACTACTTTTGAGAACACTGAAGCTTTCTTT.

This clonotype was counted at least ten times. CDR3 residues: CASSYPGQGYQETQYF. In DNA form, the CDR3 reads TGTGCCAGCAGTTACCCGGGACAGGGGTACCAAGAGACCCAGTACTTC. J is TRBJ2-5 and V is TRBV6-5, with TRBD1 identical over 10 bases. The V segment lost 2 bases and the J segment 0 bases; nucleotides outside the gene matches: 3. Germline-derived CDR1 and CDR2 are MNHEY and SVGAGI. CDR3 size: 16 residues.

This clonotype occurred many times. The CDR3 protein is CASSLGGPSVPASGNTIYF. In DNA form, the CDR3 reads TGTGCCAGCAGCCTGGGGGGACCGTCCGTTCCCGCCTCTGGAAACACCATATATTTT. The chain carries TRBV4-2 and TRBJ1-3, with D maybe TRBD1 (5 bases). Per the germline V gene, CDR1 is LGHNA and CDR2 is YNFKEQ. Trimming stripped 4 bases from V and 0 bases from J, with 22 bases between. The CDR3 is made up of 19 amino acids.

The V call is TRBV28, the J call TRBJ1-1; a weak D match, TRBD1 (6 bases). The CDR3 extends over 14 amino acids. Germline CDR1 is MDHEN and CDR2 is SYDVKM. V lost 2 bases, J lost 7 bases, and 14 bases lay in between. CDR3 amino acids: CASSLEGGTDEAFF. The CDR3 nucleotides read TGTGCCAGCAGTTTAGAGGGGGGGACGGATGAAGCTTTCTTT.

The gene calls are TRBV6-1 and TRBJ2-7, with 8 bases identical to TRBD2. The CDR3 is made up of 15 amino acids. The germline V gene encodes CDR1 MNHNS and CDR2 SASEGT. The trim removed 6 bases at V and 6 bases at J, leaving 13 bases unmatched. CDR3 protein: CASRTQGREGPEQYF. The CDR3 coding sequence is TGTGCCAGCAGAACCCAGGGACGGGAGGGGCCCGAGCAGTACTTC.

DNA of the CDR3: TGCGCCAGCAGCCAAGATGAGGGGACAGCTTCCTACGAGCAGTACTTC. This gives the protein CASSQDEGTASYEQYF. This chain joins TRBV4-1 and TRBJ2-7, with TRBD1 matching 7 bases. From germline, CDR1 is MGHRA and CDR2 YSYEKL. This CDR3 is 16 amino acids long. V was pared by 0 bases and J by 1 base, with 6 bases of the junction left unmatched.

The V gene is TRBV28, the J gene TRBJ1-2; 7 bases are a match to TRBD1. The CDR3 length is 14 residues. Germline V gives CDR1 MDHEN, CDR2 SYDVKM. J lost 5 bases, V lost 6 bases, and 9 bases had no gene match. The CDR3 DNA sequence: TGTGCCAGCAGCGAGACCGGGACAGAATATGGCTACACCTTC. Residues: CASSETGTEYGYTF.

The V call is TRBV28, the J call TRBJ1-1; perhaps TRBD1 as D (6 bases). With 5 bases removed from V and 0 bases from J, the gap between germline ends came to 16 bases. CDR1 is MDHEN and CDR2 is SYDVKM in the germline V gene. This CDR3 comprises 16 residues. Written as DNA, the CDR3 is TGTGCCAGCAGTCGCGAACGACAGGCACTGAACACTGAAGCTTTCTTT. The encoded protein is CASSRERQALNTEAFF.

This clonotype was recorded many times. The chain couples TRBV6-1 to TRBJ1-1, with 7 bases identical to TRBD1. Germline-derived CDR1 and CDR2 are MNHNS and SASEGT. CDR3 length equals 14 residues. V gave up 6 bases and J gave up 1 base; unmatched junction bases: 5. CDR3: CASRPQGTNTEAFF. Here the CDR3 DNA reads TGTGCCAGCAGACCACAGGGGACGAACACTGAAGCTTTCTTT.

This clonotype was seen ten or more times. This sequence joins TRBV29-1 and TRBJ2-2, with 10 bases matching TRBD1. The CDR3 contains 15 residues. The V and J ends lost 7 bases and 4 bases, in that order; junction bases with no gene match: 9. Germline CDR1 SQVTM, CDR2 ANQGSEA. The CDR3, as DNA: TGCAGCGGGACGTGGGACAGGGGCCTCACCGGGGAGCTGTTTTTT. Translation: CSGTWDRGLTGELFF.

This clonotype was detected ten times or more. The J gene is TRBJ2-2, the V gene TRBV9, with D maybe TRBD1 (6 bases). Trimming removed 5 bases at V and 4 bases at J, with 12 bases between. This CDR3 region has 14 residues. Per the germline V gene, CDR1 is SGDLS and CDR2 is YYNGEE. CDR3 residues: CASSEQGSTGELFF. In nucleotides, the CDR3 is TGTGCCAGCAGTGAACAGGGTTCCACCGGGGAGCTGTTTTTT.

This clonotype was found many times. The V call is TRBV20-1, the J call TRBJ1-2; D gene ambiguous. V was cut by 3 bases and J by 8 bases, with 16 bases left in between. The length of the CDR3 is 13 residues. Germline loops: CDR1 DFQATT, CDR2 SNEGSKA (reference sequence). The CDR3 spells CSASPDTTYGYTF. DNA for the CDR3: TGCAGTGCTAGCCCCGACACGACCTACGGCTACACCTTC.

At least ten counts were recorded for this clonotype. The chain couples TRBV29-1 to TRBJ1-2; no reliable D call. This CDR3 spans 11 amino acids. V lost 6 bases, J lost 2 bases, and 7 bases lay in between. From germline, CDR1 is SQVTM and CDR2 ANQGSEA. CDR3 residues: CSVTGNYGYTF. For the CDR3, the DNA is TGCAGCGTGACTGGGAACTATGGCTACACCTTC. Filled out from reference TRBV29-1 and TRBJ1-2, the complete variable domain reads SAVISQKPSRDICQRGTSLTIQCQVDSQVTMMFWYRQQPGQSLTLIATANQGSEATYESGFVIDKFPISRPNLTFSTLTVSNMSPEDSSIYLCSVTGNYGYTFGSGTRLTVV.

The chain carries TRBV20-1 and TRBJ1-1, with D tentatively TRBD1 (5 bases). V lost 3 bases and J 5 bases, leaving 16 bases between the germline ends. CDR3 length equals 14 residues. Germline V gene data show CDR1 as DFQATT and CDR2 as SNEGSKA (reference sequence). The CDR3 DNA follows: TGCAGTGCTAGTATCCCTGGGGGTTTTACTGAAGCTTTCTTT. Encoded protein: CSASIPGGFTEAFF.

This clonotype was observed at least ten times. The gene calls are TRBV5-1 and TRBJ2-7, with TRBD1 identical over 9 bases. V shed 6 bases, J shed 5 bases, and the junction held 9 bases outside the gene matches. There are 14 residues in the CDR3. Germline CDR1 and CDR2: SGHRS and YFSETQ. CDR3 sequence reads: CASTGGQGLHEQYF. The CDR3 region has the DNA TGCGCCAGCACAGGAGGACAGGGGCTGCACGAGCAGTACTTC. Full variable domain (rest looked up from reference TRBV5-1 and TRBJ2-7): KAGVTQTPRYLIKTRGQQVTLSCSPISGHRSVSWYQQTPGQGLQFLFEYFSETQRNKGNFPGRFSGRQFSNSRSEMNVSTLELGDSALYLCASTGGQGLHEQYFGPGTRLTVT.